This T cell receptor (beta chain) originates from a study of blood T cell repertoires in COVID-19. Produced via immunoSEQ multiplex PCR; TCRdb's table is partial and in-frame only. The sample lists approximately 54,000 clones; 90% were seen once. Trimming left V 6 bases short and J 6 bases short, with 9 bases between. The V gene's germline CDR1 is KGHDR and CDR2 SFDVKD. This CDR3 spans 12 amino acids. Sequencing was performed on peripheral blood. The rearrangement links TRBV24-1 to TRBJ2-3, with no clear D. The source is a man aged 45-65 years with acute or convalescent COVID-19. The CDR3 DNA follows: TGTGCCACCAGTTTTAACGGGGATACGCAGTATTTT. Translation gives CATSFNGDTQYF.